This TCR beta chain came from a study of blood T cells in healthy people across ages (dated by TCRdb to about 2015). For context, the study as a whole: In model experiments, template switching captured about one uniquely barcoded TCR beta cDNA molecule for every two T cells. Age-related changes in TCR beta repertoire diversity were measured in the study by deep sequencing normalized with unique cDNA molecular identifiers. The donors were split into four age groups: young (average roughly 15 years), middle-aged (more than 35), aged (approximately 60) and long-lived (about 82). Donors of different ages were randomly distributed across sequencing lanes to avoid experimental bias. Two additional independent replicas of 1 million unique cDNA reads from the same blood draw were analyzed for two donors (one aged 18 to 30 and one aged 80 or older). The paper as a whole reports these results and caveats: Total diversity estimates from one million sequenced T cells were considered lower bounds and underestimates. The CMV infection status of donors was not known, potentially confounding age-related changes in expanded clonotypes. As age increased, observed TCR beta diversity per million T cells dropped in a roughly linear way, and a significant reduction was already evident by age about 40. Bulk unsorted PBMC profiling prevented conclusive comparison of naive and antigen-experienced compartments. A strong correlation was found between observed TCR beta diversity and the percentage of naive T cells measured by flow cytometry. Compared with the aged group, the long-lived group had more naive CD4+ T cells, fewer expanded clones and increased TCR diversity, a pattern suggesting age selection.

The library came from 5' RACE. These reads were obtained on an Illumina HiSeq 2500. A second PCR of roughly 7 to 11 cycles was performed with a sample-barcoded 5' primer and a J-beta primer mix. Each TCR beta cDNA molecule received a unique molecular identifier from a template-switch 5' adaptor carrying 12 random nucleotides. Each sample yielded at least 2.5 million CDR3-containing paired-end reads. The Mint cDNA synthesis kit, primed by a TRBC-specific oligonucleotide, was used to synthesize first-strand cDNA from all RNA. Following uracil-DNA glycosylase treatment, all cDNA underwent a first 18-cycle PCR with the universal primers M1SS and BC2_uni_R. The source study handled its data this way. For normalization, 1 million high-quality reads, each with a distinct molecular identifier, were randomly selected from each sample. Instead of being binned into consensus sequences, reads with shared molecular identifiers were discarded. CDR3 identification, clonotype clustering and error correction used MiTCR with a Q25 quality threshold and the strictest error-elimination algorithm. A nonparametric unseen species model with Euler transformation was used to estimate a lower bound on total TCR beta diversity. TCRdb ran its own pipeline on the public reads, namely fastp trimming at Q25 and MiXCR clone calling, and kept in-frame beta chains. When rows share a CDR3 protein, they turn into one entry using the most common DNA and genes. These V and J calls are TCRdb output, not the study's own analysis. For this sample the table gives around 850,000 distinct CDR3 sequences, of which about 37% were detected only once. In total, the top ten clones hold 10% to 15% of the sample.

Reading the germline V gene gives CDR1 SGHRS and CDR2 YFSETQ. The V and J ends are trimmed by 5 bases and 0 bases, leaving 5 bases between them. From its cysteine to its phenylalanine, the CDR3 spans 13 amino acids. Of all the DNA, just the CDR3 is kept, 39 bases in frame from base 1. Many counts were recorded for this clonotype. There is no known antigen for this receptor. It has no much larger one-base neighbor in the sample; base qualities were not kept. The donors were roughly 39 Caucasian individuals from Russia, aged roughly 6 to 90 years, who were systemically healthy. Each donor gave 8.5 to 10 milliliters of peripheral blood, collected into EDTA-treated Vacutainer tubes. Ficoll-Paque density-gradient centrifugation was used to isolate PBMCs, with at least 7 million per sample. Trizol reagent was used to extract total RNA from the PBMCs, yielding at least 6 micrograms per sample. The percentages of naive CD45RAhigh/CD27high T cells were determined by flow cytometry on a PBMC aliquot from every donor.

The sample consisted of blood. Recombination connected TRBV5-1 to TRBJ1-4, with no confident D gene call. This sequence was found in a young man in good health. DNA sequence: TGCGCCAGCAGTAGAACAACTAATGAAAAACTGTTTTTT. It codes for CASSRTTNEKLFF. The full variable domain, completed from the reference TRBV5-1 and TRBJ1-4 proteins outside the CDR3, reads KAGVTQTPRYLIKTRGQQVTLSCSPISGHRSVSWYQQTPGQGLQFLFEYFSETQRNKGNFPGRFSGRQFSNSRSEMNVSTLELGDSALYLCASSRTTNEKLFFGSGTQLSVL.